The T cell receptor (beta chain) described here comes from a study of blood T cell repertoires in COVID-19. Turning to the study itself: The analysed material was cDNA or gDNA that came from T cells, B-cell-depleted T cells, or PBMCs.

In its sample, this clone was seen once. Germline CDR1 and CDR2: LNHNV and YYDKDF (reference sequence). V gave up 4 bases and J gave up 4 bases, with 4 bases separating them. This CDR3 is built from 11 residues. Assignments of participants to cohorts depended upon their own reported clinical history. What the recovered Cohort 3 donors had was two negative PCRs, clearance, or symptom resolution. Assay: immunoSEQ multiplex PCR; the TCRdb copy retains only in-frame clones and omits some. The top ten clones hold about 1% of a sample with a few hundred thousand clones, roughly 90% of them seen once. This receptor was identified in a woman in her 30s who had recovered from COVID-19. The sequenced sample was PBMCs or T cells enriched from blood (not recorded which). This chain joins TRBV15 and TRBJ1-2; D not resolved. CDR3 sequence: CATSTVYGYTF. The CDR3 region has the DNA TGTGCCACCAGCACGGTCTATGGCTACACCTTC.